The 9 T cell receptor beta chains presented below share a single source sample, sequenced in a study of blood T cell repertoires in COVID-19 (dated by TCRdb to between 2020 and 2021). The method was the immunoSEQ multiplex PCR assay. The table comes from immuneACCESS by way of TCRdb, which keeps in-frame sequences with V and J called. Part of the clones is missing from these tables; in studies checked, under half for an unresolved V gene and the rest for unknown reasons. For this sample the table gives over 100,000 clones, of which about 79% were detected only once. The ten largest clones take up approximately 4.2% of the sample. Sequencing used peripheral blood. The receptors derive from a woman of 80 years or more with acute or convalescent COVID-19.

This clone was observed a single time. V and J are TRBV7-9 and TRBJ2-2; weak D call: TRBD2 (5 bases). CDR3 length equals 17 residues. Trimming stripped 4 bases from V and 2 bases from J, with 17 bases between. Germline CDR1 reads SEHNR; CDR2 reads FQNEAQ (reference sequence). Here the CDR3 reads CASSSDLSGRNTGELFF. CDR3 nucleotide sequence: TGTGCCAGCAGCTCCGACCTGAGCGGAAGAAACACCGGGGAGCTGTTTTTT. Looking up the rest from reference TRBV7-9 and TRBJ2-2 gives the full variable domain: DTGVSQNPRHKITKRGQNVTFRCDPISEHNRLYWYRQTLGQGPEFLTYFQNEAQLEKSRLLSDRFSAERPKGSFSTLEIQRTEQGDSAMYLCASSSDLSGRNTGELFFGEGSRLTVL.

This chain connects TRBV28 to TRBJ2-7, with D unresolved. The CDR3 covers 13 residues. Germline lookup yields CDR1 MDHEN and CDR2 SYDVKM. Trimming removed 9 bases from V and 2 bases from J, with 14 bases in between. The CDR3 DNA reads TGTGCCAGTTCTGGGCCAGTTACCTACGAGCAGTACTTC. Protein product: CASSGPVTYEQYF.

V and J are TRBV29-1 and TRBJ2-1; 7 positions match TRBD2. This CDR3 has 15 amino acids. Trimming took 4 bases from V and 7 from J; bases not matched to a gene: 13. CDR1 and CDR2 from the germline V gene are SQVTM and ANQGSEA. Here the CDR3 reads CSVVGTTQNENEQFF. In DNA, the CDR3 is TGCAGCGTTGTGGGGACTACTCAAAACGAGAATGAGCAGTTCTTC.

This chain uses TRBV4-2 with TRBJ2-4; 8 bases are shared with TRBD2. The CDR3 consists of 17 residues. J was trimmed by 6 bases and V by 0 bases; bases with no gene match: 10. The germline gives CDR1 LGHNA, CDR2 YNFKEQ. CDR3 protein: CASSQDPGGAERNIQYF. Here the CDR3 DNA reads TGTGCCAGCAGCCAAGATCCGGGAGGGGCTGAGCGAAACATTCAGTACTTC.

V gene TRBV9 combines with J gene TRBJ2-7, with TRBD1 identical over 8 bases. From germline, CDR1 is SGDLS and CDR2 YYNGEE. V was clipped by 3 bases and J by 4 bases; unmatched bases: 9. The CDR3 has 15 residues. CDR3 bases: TGTGCCAGCAGCGGGAACCCCGGGACAGGATACGAGCAGTACTTC. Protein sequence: CASSGNPGTGYEQYF.

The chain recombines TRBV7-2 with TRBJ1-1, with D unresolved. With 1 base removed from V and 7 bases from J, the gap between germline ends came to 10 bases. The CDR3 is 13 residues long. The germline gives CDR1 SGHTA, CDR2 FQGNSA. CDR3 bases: TGTGCCAGCAGCTTAGGGCGGAGGAGTGAAGCTTTCTTT. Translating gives CASSLGRRSEAFF.

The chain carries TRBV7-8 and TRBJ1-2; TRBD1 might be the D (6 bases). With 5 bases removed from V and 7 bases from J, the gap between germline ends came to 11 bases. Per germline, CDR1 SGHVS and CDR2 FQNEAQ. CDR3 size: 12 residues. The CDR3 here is CASSNTGFGYTF. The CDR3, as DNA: TGTGCCAGCAGCAATACAGGGTTTGGCTACACCTTC. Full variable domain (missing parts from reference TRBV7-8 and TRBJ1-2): GAGVSQSPRYKVAKRGQDVALRCDPISGHVSLFWYQQALGQGPEFLTYFQNEAQLDKSGLPSDRFFAERPEGSVSTLKIQRTQQEDSAVYLCASSNTGFGYTFGSGTRLTVV.

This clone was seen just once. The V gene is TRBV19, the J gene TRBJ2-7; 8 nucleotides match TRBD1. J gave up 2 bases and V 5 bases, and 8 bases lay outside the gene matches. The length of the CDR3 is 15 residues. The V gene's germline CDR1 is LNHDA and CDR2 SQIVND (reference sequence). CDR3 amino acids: CASSGGTGPPYEQYF. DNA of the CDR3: TGTGCCAGTAGTGGTGGGACAGGCCCCCCCTACGAGCAGTACTTC.

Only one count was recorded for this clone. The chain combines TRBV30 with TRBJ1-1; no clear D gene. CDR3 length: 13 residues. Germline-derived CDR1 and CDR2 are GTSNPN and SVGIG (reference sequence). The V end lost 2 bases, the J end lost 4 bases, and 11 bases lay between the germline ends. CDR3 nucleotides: TGTGCCTGGAGTCCCCAATCATTCACTGAAGCTTTCTTT. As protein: CAWSPQSFTEAFF.